A selection of T cell receptor beta chains follows, all from one sample in a study of blood T cell repertoires in COVID-19. Profiled with immunoSEQ multiplex PCR; TCRdb holds only in-frame clones, not every one. The sample includes about 400,000 clones, roughly 90% of them seen just once. Specimen: PBMCs or T cells enriched from blood (not recorded which). The origin of the receptors is a woman in her forties with acute COVID-19. Each CDR3 is given with its conserved first and last residue. A D gene is named only where the DNA matches it firmly. Clone size is stated in some rows and not others, as once, few, many or a class when expanded.

j_gene: TRBJ2-1
d_gene: .
v_gene: TRBV7-2
abundance: .
CDR3aa: CASSLVTRDEQFF
CDR3nt: TGTGCCAGCAGCTTAGTGACTCGGGATGAGCAGTTCTTC

j_gene: TRBJ1-1
d_gene: TRBD1
v_gene: TRBV7-8
abundance: .
CDR3aa: CASSRDRGTEAFF
CDR3nt: TGTGCCAGCAGCAGGGACAGGGGCACTGAAGCTTTCTTT

j_gene: TRBJ2-1
d_gene: .
v_gene: TRBV2
abundance: .
CDR3aa: CASSENSGTYNEQFF
CDR3nt: TGTGCCAGCAGTGAGAATAGCGGCACCTACAATGAGCAGTTCTTC

j_gene: TRBJ1-1
d_gene: TRBD1
v_gene: TRBV9
abundance: .
CDR3aa: CASSMQQGAQDTEAFF
CDR3nt: TGTGCCAGCAGCATGCAACAGGGGGCTCAGGACACTGAAGCTTTCTTT

j_gene: TRBJ1-5
d_gene: TRBD1
v_gene: TRBV19
abundance: .
CDR3aa: CASSMTGDQPQHF
CDR3nt: TGTGCCAGTAGTATGACAGGGGATCAGCCCCAGCATTTT

j_gene: TRBJ2-7
d_gene: TRBD2
v_gene: TRBV7-9
abundance: few
CDR3aa: CASSPGLAVSFYEQYF
CDR3nt: TGTGCCAGCAGCCCGGGACTAGCGGTATCATTCTACGAGCAGTACTTC

j_gene: TRBJ1-2
d_gene: TRBD1
v_gene: TRBV2
abundance: once
CDR3aa: CASSPETGLRIGYTF
CDR3nt: TGTGCCAGCAGCCCAGAGACAGGGTTGAGGATCGGCTACACCTTC

j_gene: TRBJ2-1
d_gene: .
v_gene: TRBV3-1/TRBV3-2
abundance: .
CDR3aa: CASSQGPSSYNEQFF
CDR3nt: TGTGCCAGCAGCCAAGGGCCAAGCTCCTACAATGAGCAGTTCTTC

j_gene: TRBJ2-1
d_gene: .
v_gene: TRBV6-5
abundance: once
CDR3aa: CASTRENEQFF
CDR3nt: TGTGCCAGCACTAGAGAAAATGAGCAGTTCTTC

j_gene: TRBJ2-2
d_gene: .
v_gene: TRBV3-1/TRBV3-2
abundance: .
CDR3aa: CASSQRQANTGELFF
CDR3nt: TGTGCCAGCAGCCAAAGACAGGCGAACACCGGGGAGCTGTTTTTT

j_gene: TRBJ1-2
d_gene: .
v_gene: TRBV6-5
abundance: .
CDR3aa: CASSTGTSGYGYTF
CDR3nt: TGTGCCAGCAGCACAGGGACGTCAGGGTATGGCTACACCTTC

j_gene: TRBJ1-1
d_gene: TRBD1
v_gene: TRBV30
abundance: .
CDR3aa: CAWRDRGDTEAFF
CDR3nt: TGTGCCTGGAGAGACAGGGGCGACACTGAAGCTTTCTTT

j_gene: TRBJ1-2
d_gene: .
v_gene: TRBV7-9
abundance: few
CDR3aa: CASSLDGYRGLYGYTF
CDR3nt: TGTGCCAGCAGCTTAGACGGATATCGGGGTCTGTATGGCTACACCTTC

j_gene: TRBJ2-5
d_gene: .
v_gene: TRBV18
abundance: .
CDR3aa: CASSPPGVQETQYF
CDR3nt: TGTGCCAGCTCACCACCAGGGGTCCAAGAGACCCAGTACTTC

j_gene: TRBJ1-1
d_gene: .
v_gene: TRBV7-9
abundance: .
CDR3aa: CASSFGDHTEAFF
CDR3nt: TGTGCCAGCAGCTTCGGGGATCACACTGAAGCTTTCTTT

j_gene: TRBJ1-5
d_gene: TRBD1
v_gene: TRBV7-9
abundance: once
CDR3aa: CASSLATGFGNQPQHF
CDR3nt: TGTGCCAGCAGCTTAGCGACAGGGTTCGGCAATCAGCCCCAGCATTTT

j_gene: TRBJ2-5
d_gene: .
v_gene: TRBV20-1
abundance: .
CDR3aa: CSASPEETQYF
CDR3nt: TGCAGTGCTAGCCCTGAAGAGACCCAGTACTTC

j_gene: TRBJ2-7
d_gene: TRBD2
v_gene: TRBV9
abundance: .
CDR3aa: CASSVRPSGGSSSYEQYF
CDR3nt: TGTGCCAGCAGCGTACGTCCTAGCGGGGGTTCGAGCTCCTACGAGCAGTACTTC

j_gene: TRBJ1-3
d_gene: .
v_gene: TRBV2
abundance: .
CDR3aa: CASSEGGLSSGNTIYF
CDR3nt: TGTGCCAGCAGTGAAGGAGGACTGAGCTCTGGAAACACCATATATTTT

j_gene: TRBJ2-7
d_gene: .
v_gene: TRBV2
abundance: .
CDR3aa: CASSGPQVTYEQYF
CDR3nt: TGTGCCAGCAGTGGGCCCCAGGTAACCTACGAGCAGTACTTC

j_gene: TRBJ2-3
d_gene: .
v_gene: TRBV24-1
abundance: few
CDR3aa: CATSGGQSTDTQYF
CDR3nt: TGTGCCACCAGTGGAGGACAGAGCACAGATACGCAGTATTTT

j_gene: TRBJ2-3
d_gene: TRBD1
v_gene: TRBV6-6
abundance: .
CDR3aa: CASSPQGADTQYF
CDR3nt: TGTGCCAGCAGTCCCCAGGGGGCTGATACGCAGTATTTT

j_gene: TRBJ2-7
d_gene: .
v_gene: TRBV4-1
abundance: few
CDR3aa: CASSQGNLASYEQYF
CDR3nt: TGCGCCAGCAGCCAAGGCAACCTAGCCTCATACGAGCAGTACTTC

j_gene: TRBJ1-2
d_gene: .
v_gene: TRBV6-1
abundance: .
CDR3aa: CASSDLLDGGNYGYTF
CDR3nt: TGTGCCAGCAGTGATCTGTTGGACGGGGGAAATTATGGCTACACCTTC

j_gene: TRBJ1-2
d_gene: .
v_gene: TRBV7-9
abundance: .
CDR3aa: CASSLAYRGSNYGYTF
CDR3nt: TGTGCCAGCAGCTTAGCATATAGGGGTTCGAACTATGGCTACACCTTC

j_gene: TRBJ2-2
d_gene: TRBD1
v_gene: TRBV7-2
abundance: .
CDR3aa: CASSFGTGGTGELFF
CDR3nt: TGTGCCAGCAGCTTTGGGACAGGAGGCACCGGGGAGCTGTTTTTT

j_gene: TRBJ2-5
d_gene: .
v_gene: TRBV10-3
abundance: .
CDR3aa: CAIRGGREETQYF
CDR3nt: TGTGCCATCAGAGGGGGTAGGGAAGAGACCCAGTACTTC

j_gene: TRBJ1-6
d_gene: TRBD1
v_gene: TRBV10-1
abundance: once
CDR3aa: CASRPDRGTSNNSPLHF
CDR3nt: TGCGCCAGCAGACCCGACAGGGGAACGTCGAATAATTCACCCCTCCACTTT

j_gene: TRBJ1-2
d_gene: TRBD1
v_gene: TRBV3-1/TRBV3-2
abundance: .
CDR3aa: CASSRGTGGDGYTF
CDR3nt: TGTGCCAGCAGCCGCGGGACAGGAGGGGATGGCTACACCTTC

j_gene: TRBJ1-2
d_gene: TRBD1
v_gene: TRBV6-5
abundance: .
CDR3aa: CASSYLRGQHYGYTF
CDR3nt: TGTGCCAGCAGTTATCTTCGGGGACAGCACTATGGCTACACCTTC

j_gene: TRBJ1-5
d_gene: TRBD1
v_gene: TRBV19
abundance: .
CDR3aa: CASSIVGQGGQPQHF
CDR3nt: TGTGCCAGTAGTATCGTAGGACAGGGAGGGCAGCCCCAGCATTTT

j_gene: TRBJ1-1
d_gene: .
v_gene: TRBV19
abundance: .
CDR3aa: CASSPGGLKNTEAFF
CDR3nt: TGTGCCAGTAGCCCCGGAGGACTGAAGAACACTGAAGCTTTCTTT

j_gene: TRBJ2-2
d_gene: .
v_gene: TRBV24-1
abundance: .
CDR3aa: CATRGGNTGELFF
CDR3nt: TGTGCCACCAGGGGGGGGAACACCGGGGAGCTGTTTTTT

j_gene: TRBJ2-1
d_gene: .
v_gene: TRBV6-4
abundance: .
CDR3aa: CASSDLYNNEQFF
CDR3nt: TGTGCCAGCAGTGACCTCTATAACAATGAGCAGTTCTTC

j_gene: TRBJ2-1
d_gene: .
v_gene: TRBV30
abundance: .
CDR3aa: CAWRVARERSYNEQFF
CDR3nt: TGTGCCTGGAGGGTCGCCCGGGAGAGGAGCTACAATGAGCAGTTCTTC

j_gene: TRBJ1-3
d_gene: .
v_gene: TRBV11-2
abundance: .
CDR3aa: CASSYVGRAPGNTIYF
CDR3nt: TGTGCCAGCAGCTACGTGGGCCGAGCTCCTGGAAACACCATATATTTT

j_gene: TRBJ2-5
d_gene: TRBD2
v_gene: TRBV7-2
abundance: .
CDR3aa: CASSLDSGGAGETQYF
CDR3nt: TGTGCCAGCAGCCTTGATAGCGGGGGGGCAGGAGAGACCCAGTACTTC

j_gene: TRBJ1-2
d_gene: .
v_gene: TRBV24-1
abundance: .
CDR3aa: CATSDLLSAYTF
CDR3nt: TGTGCCACCAGTGATTTGCTCAGTGCCTACACCTTC

j_gene: TRBJ1-3
d_gene: .
v_gene: TRBV10-2
abundance: .
CDR3aa: CASSETGIDTIYF
CDR3nt: TGCGCCAGCAGTGAGACAGGGATAGATACCATATATTTT